The 28 T cell receptor beta chains listed next were all sequenced from one sample in a study of blood T cell repertoires in COVID-19. Sequenced by immunoSEQ multiplex PCR; TCRdb stores in-frame clones only, minus some. Of 170,000 or so clones in the sample, about four fifths were seen once. The material sequenced was peripheral blood. These TCRs come from a man aged 70 or older with active or convalescent COVID-19.

This chain connects TRBV30 to TRBJ1-1; 7 bases fit TRBD1. Germline-derived CDR1 and CDR2 are GTSNPN and SVGIG (reference sequence). Trimming at V came to 0 bases and at J to 7 bases, leaving 11 bases not matched to a gene. The CDR3 contains 15 residues. CDR3 protein: CAWSVWGTAYYEAFF. The CDR3 DNA reads TGTGCCTGGAGTGTATGGGGGACAGCATACTATGAAGCTTTCTTT.

V usage is TRBV15 and J usage is TRBJ2-1; 9 nucleotides line up with TRBD2. V shed 0 bases and J 0 bases; nucleotides not matched to a gene: 12. This CDR3 region has 20 residues. In germline, CDR1 is LNHNV, CDR2 YYDKDF (reference sequence). The CDR3 protein is CATSRDLAGGRVGSYNEQFF. The CDR3 coding sequence is TGTGCCACCAGCAGAGATTTGGCGGGGGGGCGGGTTGGCTCCTACAATGAGCAGTTCTTC.

The rearrangement uses TRBV14 and TRBJ1-2; possible D gene TRBD1, 5 bases. V shed 4 bases and J shed 0 bases, with 21 bases lying between them. The germline V gene encodes CDR1 SGHDN and CDR2 FVKESK. The CDR3 is 18 amino acids. CDR3 in amino acids: CASSLFQTVQSPNYGYTF. The CDR3 bases are TGTGCCAGCAGCCTATTCCAGACAGTCCAATCGCCTAACTATGGCTACACCTTC.

The chain links TRBV28 to TRBJ1-2, with D unresolved. The CDR3 loop spans 13 amino acids. Trimming left V 6 bases short and J 3 bases short, with 11 bases between. CDR1 is MDHEN and CDR2 is SYDVKM in the germline V gene. The CDR3 region is CASSPSGDYGYTF. The CDR3 DNA sequence: TGTGCCAGCAGCCCTTCCGGGGACTATGGCTACACCTTC.

The rearrangement uses TRBV13 and TRBJ1-2, with D possibly TRBD1 on 5 matching bases. V was pared by 3 bases and J by 7 bases, with 12 bases between. The CDR3 totals 13 residues. The germline CDR1 and CDR2 sequences are PRHDT and FYEKMQ (reference sequence). In DNA, the CDR3 is TGTGCCAGCAGCTTGGGCAGGGTGGGTGGCTACACCTTC. Protein: CASSLGRVGGYTF.

V usage is TRBV3-1 (or the pseudogene TRBV3-2) and J usage is TRBJ2-7, with a tentative D call TRBD1 (6 bases). Germline V lookup: CDR1 LGHDT, CDR2 YNNKEL (reference sequence). The germline V and J ends were trimmed by 2 bases and 3 bases, with 11 bases remaining between them. The CDR3 runs to 14 residues. Here the CDR3 DNA reads TGTGCCAGCAGCCAACCCGGACAGAGCTACGAGCAGTACTTC. Protein product: CASSQPGQSYEQYF.

The chain joins TRBV7-9 to TRBJ2-7, with D hard to call. The germline V gene encodes CDR1 SEHNR and CDR2 FQNEAQ (reference sequence). Trimming took 0 bases from V and 6 from J, leaving 9 bases between them. This CDR3 has 13 residues. The CDR3 here is CASSLASGTEQYF. CDR3 DNA sequence: TGTGCCAGCAGCTTAGCCTCCGGTACCGAGCAGTACTTC.

The chain employs TRBV5-1 and TRBJ2-5, with D perhaps matching TRBD2 (5 bases). The germline CDR1 and CDR2 sequences are SGHRS and YFSETQ. The CDR3 spans 15 residues. Trimming left V 4 bases short and J 0 bases short, with 13 bases between. The CDR3 DNA sequence: TGCGCCAGCAGCCCGAGGGCATCCGACCAAGAGACCCAGTACTTC. Its protein is CASSPRASDQETQYF.

The chain has TRBV21-1 and TRBJ1-1; the table's D gene call, TRBD1, was not cross checked with the DNA. TRBV21-1 is described as a pseudogene. The CDR3 has 19 amino acids. The chain's CDR3 is CASSKRDRVFRSMGTEAFF. Written as DNA, the CDR3 is TGTGCCAGCAGCAAACGGGACAGGGTTTTTCGGTCTATGGGCACTGAAGCTTTCTTT.

The J gene is TRBJ1-4, the V gene TRBV4-1; D unresolved. Germline CDR1 reads MGHRA; CDR2 reads YSYEKL. The CDR3 length is 19 residues. V shed 0 bases and J shed 0 bases, with 17 bases lying between them. CDR3: CASSQDSTASLTTNEKLFF. CDR3 nucleotides: TGCGCCAGCAGCCAAGATAGTACAGCCTCCTTGACAACTAATGAAAAACTGTTTTTT.

This clone was found once. The chain carries TRBV5-1 and TRBJ2-3; D is perhaps TRBD2 (6 bases). V lost 5 bases and J 3 bases, leaving 10 bases between the germline ends. The CDR3 covers 13 residues. Germline loops: CDR1 SGHRS, CDR2 YFSETQ. CDR3 loop: CASRVGLTDTQYF. CDR3 coding DNA: TGCGCCAGCAGGGTCGGACTAACAGATACGCAGTATTTT. The entire variable domain, with the rest obtained from reference TRBV5-1 and TRBJ2-3, is as follows: KAGVTQTPRYLIKTRGQQVTLSCSPISGHRSVSWYQQTPGQGLQFLFEYFSETQRNKGNFPGRFSGRQFSNSRSEMNVSTLELGDSALYLCASRVGLTDTQYFGPGTRLTVL.

This clone has a single count. This chain connects TRBV6-5 to TRBJ1-1; possibly TRBD1 for D (6 bases). CDR1 is MNHEY, CDR2 SVGAGI, per germline. The CDR3 contains 13 residues. V lost 4 bases, J lost 6 bases, and 12 bases lay in between. The DNA for the CDR3 is TGTGCCAGCAGTTTCCTGAGGGGGTCTGAAGCTTTCTTT. Translating it yields CASSFLRGSEAFF.

The chain recombines TRBV14 with TRBJ1-2, with 7 positions matching TRBD1. Germline loops: CDR1 SGHDN, CDR2 FVKESK. The CDR3 runs 19 residues. J gave up 4 bases and V 1 base, and 18 bases lay outside the gene matches. The CDR3 DNA reads TGTGCCAGCAGCCAAGCGGAACAGGGGTCCCAATACTGGATCTATGGCTACACCTTC. This translates into CASSQAEQGSQYWIYGYTF.

The chain recombines TRBV6-5 with TRBJ1-1; TRBD1 agrees at 8 bases. Trimming cost V 0 bases and J 5 bases; bases outside gene matches: 5. This CDR3 is 15 amino acids long. From germline, CDR1 is MNHEY and CDR2 SVGAGI. The CDR3 is CASSYSRQGWTEAFF. The CDR3 bases are TGTGCCAGCAGTTACTCGAGACAGGGGTGGACTGAAGCTTTCTTT.

The chain has TRBV6-5 and TRBJ2-7; 10 bases are shared with TRBD2. CDR1 is MNHEY and CDR2 is SVGAGI in the germline V gene. CDR3 length: 16 residues. The V gene end was trimmed by 0 bases and the J gene end by 2 bases; junction bases not matched to a gene: 4. CDR3 sequence reads: CASSYSASGRAYEQYF. The CDR3 bases are TGTGCCAGCAGTTACTCGGCTAGCGGGAGAGCCTACGAGCAGTACTTC.

The V call is TRBV5-1, the J call TRBJ2-5, with a weak D call TRBD1 (6 bases). Germline V gene lookup returns CDR1 SGHRS and CDR2 YFSETQ. CDR3 length: 13 residues. V was cut by 5 bases and J by 3 bases, with 11 bases left in between. CDR3 DNA: TGCGCCAGCAGTCCAGGGGACGAAGAGACCCAGTACTTC. It encodes CASSPGDEETQYF.

This clone was seen a single time. This rearrangement joins TRBV6-5 to TRBJ2-1, with 11 nucleotides matching TRBD2. After removal of 6 bases from V and 4 bases from J, the junction contained 5 bases not matched to a gene. Germline lookup yields CDR1 MNHEY and CDR2 SVGAGI. The CDR3 runs 15 residues. The chain's CDR3 is CASRALAGGYNEQFF. CDR3 DNA sequence: TGTGCCAGCAGAGCTCTAGCGGGGGGATACAATGAGCAGTTCTTC.

In its sample, this clone was seen a few times. The chain joins TRBV5-1 to TRBJ2-5; 8 nucleotides line up with TRBD2. Germline V gives CDR1 SGHRS, CDR2 YFSETQ. CDR3 length: 14 residues. The ends lost 6 bases at V and 6 bases at J; junction bases unmatched: 10. The CDR3 bases are TGCGCCAGCAACCCGGGACTAGGAAGCCAGACCCAGTACTTC. Encoded protein: CASNPGLGSQTQYF.

The chain couples TRBV7-2 to TRBJ1-5, with TRBD1 identical over 9 bases. V shed 6 bases and J 5 bases; nucleotides not matched to a gene: 11. Germline lookup yields CDR1 SGHTA and CDR2 FQGNSA. The CDR3 runs 16 residues. For the CDR3, the DNA is TGTGCCAGCAGTTTTTCCGGGACAGGGAATGATCAGCCCCAGCATTTT. Its protein is CASSFSGTGNDQPQHF.

The chain has TRBV5-8 and TRBJ2-2; D may be TRBD2 (5 bases). The CDR3 contains 15 residues. Germline V gene data show CDR1 as SGHTS and CDR2 as YDEGEE. Trimming left V 0 bases short and J 3 bases short, with 9 bases between. CDR3 DNA: TGTGCCAGCAGCTTGGGGACGGGGTACACCGGGGAGCTGTTTTTT. It is translated as CASSLGTGYTGELFF.

The V call is TRBV9, the J call TRBJ2-1, with 7 bases fitting TRBD2. This CDR3 is built from 17 residues. Trimming took 3 bases from V and 0 from J; bases not matched to a gene: 9. The germline V gene has CDR1 SGDLS and CDR2 YYNGEE. CDR3 sequence (DNA): TGTGCCAGCAGCGCCCGGACTAGTGGGGTCTCCTACAATGAGCAGTTCTTC. This codes for CASSARTSGVSYNEQFF.

V is TRBV30 and J is TRBJ2-2, with 10 bases lining up with TRBD2. Germline assignment: CDR1 GTSNPN and CDR2 SVGIG (reference sequence). The CDR3 has 16 residues. Germline trimming cut 3 bases from V and 4 bases from J; bases unmatched to any gene: 8. CDR3 nucleotides: TGTGCCTGGAGACCTCCTAGCGGGAGCGGCACCGGGGAGCTGTTTTTT. Its translation is CAWRPPSGSGTGELFF.

The chain combines TRBV9 with TRBJ1-1, with 8 positions matching TRBD1. This CDR3 contains 14 residues. Germline values: CDR1 SGDLS, CDR2 YYNGEE. J lost 1 base, V lost 6 bases, and 5 bases had no gene match. CDR3 coding DNA: TGTGCCAGCACGTTGGACAGGGAGAACACTGAAGCTTTCTTT. It encodes CASTLDRENTEAFF.

This chain connects TRBV3-1 (or the pseudogene TRBV3-2) to TRBJ2-1; TRBD1 matches 7 bases. Germline V lookup: CDR1 LGHDT, CDR2 YNNKEL (reference sequence). This CDR3 contains 15 residues. With 3 bases clipped from V and 5 bases from J, the junction kept 7 bases outside the gene matches. This CDR3 reads CASSHSSDRDNEQFF. CDR3 DNA sequence: TGTGCCAGCAGCCACTCGTCCGACAGGGACAATGAGCAGTTCTTC.

The rearrangement joins TRBV7-2 to TRBJ1-6, with D hard to call. Trimming removed 5 bases from V and 7 bases from J, with 15 bases in between. The CDR3 loop spans 15 amino acids. CDR1 is SGHTA, CDR2 FQGNSA, per germline. As DNA, the CDR3 is TGTGCCAGCAGCCTTTACCGCCTACCGAATTCACCCCTCCACTTT. It yields the protein CASSLYRLPNSPLHF.

V and J are TRBV7-9 and TRBJ2-7; TRBD1 is a possible D gene (5 bases). CDR1 SEHNR and CDR2 FQNEAQ come from the germline V gene (reference sequence). V was shortened by 6 bases and J by 5 bases, with 11 bases between the two germline ends. The CDR3 sequence is 12 residues long. The DNA of the CDR3 is TGTGCCAGCAGTCGCGGACAAAACGAGCAGTACTTC. This sequence encodes CASSRGQNEQYF.

This chain connects TRBV11-2 to TRBJ2-5, with TRBD2 identical over 9 bases. Germline loops: CDR1 SGHAT, CDR2 FQNNGV. This CDR3 comprises 16 residues. After removal of 0 bases from V and 5 bases from J, the junction contained 7 bases not matched to a gene. The CDR3: CASSLDFAGGSETQYF. The CDR3 bases are TGTGCCAGCAGCTTAGATTTCGCGGGGGGGTCGGAGACCCAGTACTTC.

V and J are TRBV6-5 and TRBJ2-7, with TRBD2 matching 9 bases. Germline trimming cut 7 bases from V and 0 bases from J; bases unmatched to any gene: 4. Germline lookup yields CDR1 MNHEY and CDR2 SVGAGI. The CDR3 loop spans 14 amino acids. This CDR3 reads CASIETSGSYEQYF. The CDR3 DNA is TGTGCCAGCATCGAGACTAGCGGCTCCTACGAGCAGTACTTC.